This T cell receptor beta chain came from a study of radiotherapy plus CTLA-4 blockade in lung cancer. Turning to the study itself: Among enrolled patients, under 20% responded and around 30% achieved disease control. Study-level results: Researchers report tumor-derived TCR clones expanding in blood after radiotherapy plus ipilimumab.

TCRdb's copy holds only in-frame clones and misses some; the assay was immunoSEQ multiplex PCR. The sample lists tens of thousands of clones, around 85% occurring once. The CDR3 sequence is 14 residues long. V trimming: 4 bases; J trimming: 5 bases; junction bases outside the gene matches: 4. Germline assignment: CDR1 SGHVS and CDR2 FNYEAQ. Treatment of patients with chemo-refractory metastatic non-small-cell lung cancer consisted of focal radiation plus CTLA-4 blockade with ipilimumab. On this clone itself: The antigen is undetermined.

This clonotype originated in a human donor with non-small cell lung cancer who had stable disease on radiotherapy plus ipilimumab. V gene TRBV7-6 combines with J gene TRBJ1-1, with 10 nucleotides matching TRBD1. The specimen comprised peripheral blood, sampled from a patient treated with radiotherapy plus ipilimumab. Here the CDR3 DNA reads TGTGCCAGCAGCTCGACAGGGGGCAAAACTGAAGCTTTCTTT. Amino acid sequence: CASSSTGGKTEAFF.